This is a list of T cell receptor beta chains from one sample in a study of cytomegalovirus exposure and HLA in healthy donors. Clones were read by immunoSEQ multiplex PCR, and TCRdb kept only the in-frame ones, dropping some. The sample lists about 180,000 clones, 76% occurring once. Material: PBMCs. These receptors came from a woman in her twenties or thirties in good health and CMV-seropositive. The CDR3 runs from the conserved cysteine through the conserved F or W. A D gene is named only where the DNA matches it firmly. Not all rows give a size; the values are once, few, many and, for expanded clones, a class.

d_gene,v_gene,j_gene,abundance,CDR3aa,CDR3nt
.,TRBV19,TRBJ1-2,.,CASKYGGSYGYTF,TGTGCCAGTAAGTACGGCGGTTCCTATGGCTACACCTTC
TRBD1,TRBV6-4,TRBJ1-6,.,CASSEQGSSPLHF,TGTGCCAGCAGTGAACAGGGGAGCTCACCCCTCCACTTT
.,TRBV5-1,TRBJ2-7,.,CASSLFAKGSGEQYF,TGCGCCAGCAGTTTATTCGCGAAGGGTTCGGGAGAGCAGTACTTC
TRBD1,TRBV4-2,TRBJ2-7,.,CASSHKVGTDTSRSYEQYF,TGTGCCAGCAGTCACAAAGTCGGGACAGATACCTCGAGAAGCTACGAGCAGTACTTC
.,TRBV2,TRBJ2-3,.,CASSVEGGGTDTQYF,TGTGCCAGCAGTGTGGAGGGGGGGGGCACAGATACGCAGTATTTT
.,TRBV7-9,TRBJ2-7,.,CASSTWDTRWGSYEQYF,TGTGCCAGCAGCACTTGGGACACCCGGTGGGGCTCCTACGAGCAGTACTTC
TRBD1,TRBV28,TRBJ2-5,.,CASSPPRQGPYQKTQYF,TGTGCCAGCAGTCCGCCTCGACAGGGTCCGTACCAAAAGACCCAGTACTTC
.,TRBV6-1,TRBJ1-6,once,CASSHHGDYNSPLHF,TGTGCCAGCAGTCACCACGGGGATTATAATTCACCCCTCCACTTT
TRBD1,TRBV4-1,TRBJ2-7,.,CASSQAGGPYEQYF,TGCGCCAGCAGCCAAGCAGGGGGCCCCTACGAGCAGTACTTC
TRBD1,TRBV10-3,TRBJ1-4,.,CATRDRGPNEKLFF,TGTGCCACCCGGGACAGGGGCCCTAATGAAAAACTGTTTTTT
TRBD1,TRBV5-5,TRBJ2-7,.,CASSLDRGPLGEQYF,TGTGCCAGCAGCTTGGACAGGGGGCCACTAGGCGAGCAGTACTTC
TRBD2,TRBV7-7,TRBJ2-5,.,CASSSASGAQETQYF,TGTGCCAGCAGCTCTGCAAGCGGGGCCCAAGAGACCCAGTACTTC
.,TRBV19,TRBJ1-1,.,CATKHGGRSEAFF,TGTGCCACCAAACACGGGGGAAGGAGTGAAGCTTTCTTT
TRBD2,TRBV7-2,TRBJ2-1,.,CASSTGTSGGDEQFF,TGTGCCAGCAGCACCGGGACTAGCGGGGGGGATGAGCAGTTCTTC
TRBD2,TRBV5-6,TRBJ2-5,.,CASSLGLAGGKETQHF,TGTGCCAGCAGCCTGGGACTAGCGGGGGGGAAAGAGACCCAGCACTTC
.,TRBV29-1,TRBJ2-5,.,CSAGTYQETQYF,TGCAGCGCCGGGACTTACCAAGAGACCCAGTACTTC
.,TRBV5-5,TRBJ1-5,.,CASSLGQFSNQPQHF,TGTGCCAGCAGCTTGGGACAGTTTAGCAATCAGCCCCAGCATTTT
TRBD1,TRBV19,TRBJ2-5,few,CASSIDGPGQGVQETQYF,TGTGCCAGTAGTATAGACGGACCGGGACAGGGTGTTCAAGAGACCCAGTACTTC
TRBD2,TRBV9,TRBJ2-1,.,CASSVGRGGGNEQFF,TGTGCCAGCAGCGTAGGGCGGGGGGGCGGGAATGAGCAGTTCTTC
.,TRBV18,TRBJ1-1,.,CASSQGSGMNTEAFF,TGTGCCAGCTCACAGGGGTCAGGGATGAACACTGAAGCTTTCTTT
.,TRBV4-2,TRBJ2-7,.,CASSGTGRSYEQYF,TGTGCCAGCAGCGGTACAGGGAGATCCTACGAGCAGTACTTC
TRBD2,TRBV11-3,TRBJ2-1,.,CASSLGGGGAYNEQFF,TGTGCCAGCAGCTTAGGGGGCGGGGGGGCCTACAATGAGCAGTTCTTC
TRBD1,TRBV5-8,TRBJ1-4,few,CASSSGQGVEKLFF,TGTGCCAGCAGCTCGGGACAGGGTGTTGAAAAACTGTTTTTT
.,TRBV28,TRBJ2-3,.,CASSLAGLSTDTQYF,TGTGCCAGCAGTTTAGCGGGTCTTAGCACAGATACGCAGTATTTT
.,TRBV7-9,TRBJ2-3,.,CACSAGNTDTQYF,TGTGCCTGCTCGGCAGGAAACACAGATACGCAGTATTTT
.,TRBV5-4,TRBJ2-3,.,CASSLGNSWRNTDTQYF,TGTGCCAGCAGCTTGGGGAATAGCTGGAGGAATACAGATACGCAGTATTTT
TRBD2,TRBV5-1,TRBJ2-7,.,CASSFGTTVYYEQYF,TGCGCCAGCAGCTTTGGGACTACCGTATACTACGAGCAGTACTTC
.,TRBV6-4,TRBJ1-5,few,CASPKGVSNQPQHF,TGTGCCAGCCCAAAGGGGGTTAGCAATCAGCCCCAGCATTTT
TRBD1,TRBV7-6,TRBJ2-4,once,CASSSGQGALGSQYF,TGTGCCAGCAGCTCAGGACAGGGGGCGTTAGGTAGTCAGTACTTC
.,TRBV6-5,TRBJ1-2,.,CASSYTGIGYGYTF,TGTGCCAGCAGTTACACGGGGATCGGATATGGCTACACCTTC
TRBD2,TRBV7-2,TRBJ2-3,.,CASSSRGGAFGADTQYF,TGTGCCAGCAGCTCGCGGGGGGGCGCCTTTGGCGCAGATACGCAGTATTTT
.,TRBV10-3,TRBJ1-4,.,CAISESGQGGKLFF,TGTGCCATCAGTGAGTCGGGGCAGGGAGGAAAACTGTTTTTT
TRBD2,TRBV6-1,TRBJ2-3,.,CASSTRGGAGDTQYF,TGTGCCAGCAGTACTCGCGGGGGGGCCGGGGATACGCAGTATTTT
TRBD2,TRBV7-2,TRBJ2-5,few,CASSLALAGGYQETQYF,TGTGCCAGCAGCTTAGCCCTAGCGGGGGGATACCAAGAGACCCAGTACTTC
TRBD1,TRBV7-9,TRBJ1-3,.,CASSPRQGSGNTIYF,TGTGCCAGCAGCCCTCGACAGGGCTCTGGAAACACCATATATTTT
TRBD2,TRBV6-5,TRBJ2-5,.,CASSRTSRETQYF,TGTGCCAGCAGCCGGACTAGCCGGGAGACCCAGTACTTC
.,TRBV18,TRBJ2-5,.,CASSRSGGGETQYF,TGTGCCAGCTCACGGTCCGGGGGTGGAGAGACCCAGTACTTC
.,TRBV7-2,TRBJ1-3,once,CASSLAAGSSGNTIYF,TGTGCCAGCAGCTTAGCTGCAGGGTCCTCTGGAAACACCATATATTTT
TRBD2,TRBV11-2,TRBJ2-2,.,CASSPLAGTGELFF,TGTGCCAGCAGCCCGCTAGCGGGTACCGGGGAGCTGTTTTTT
TRBD1,TRBV7-8,TRBJ1-5,.,CASRRDSYQPQHF,TGTGCCAGCAGACGGGACAGTTATCAGCCCCAGCATTTT
TRBD1,TRBV6-5,TRBJ2-7,few,CASRQGNSYEQYF,TGTGCCAGCAGACAGGGGAACTCCTACGAGCAGTACTTC
.,TRBV6-1,TRBJ2-6,.,CASRYSSGANVLTF,TGTGCCAGCAGGTACAGCTCTGGGGCCAACGTCCTGACTTTC
.,TRBV28,TRBJ1-5,.,CASRAPGGNQPQHF,TGTGCCAGCAGAGCCCCAGGGGGCAATCAGCCCCAGCATTTT